The clone carrying this T cell receptor (beta chain) was found a few times. This record belongs to a study of blood T cells in healthy people across ages. Primers used in a second PCR of about 7 to 12 cycles were a sample-barcoded 5' primer and a J-beta primer mix. The template-switch adaptor was a 5' adaptor with 12 random nucleotides. It tagged each cDNA molecule. In TCRdb, the 5' RACE reads were re-called with MiXCR into one record per CDR3 protein. Of around 400,000 distinct CDR3 sequences in the sample, about half are singletons; the top ten hold 45% to 55%. This CDR3 spans 18 amino acids. Unmatched junction bases numbered 13, after V lost 3 bases and J lost 2 bases. Germline V gene data show CDR1 as MNHEY and CDR2 as SVGEGT.

The rearrangement links TRBV6-2 or TRBV6-3 to TRBJ2-7, with 10 bases matching TRBD2. This TCR derives from a man between 60 and 70 years old in good health. The specimen was blood. The CDR3 sequence is CASSYVLAGSAPPYEQYF. The CDR3 coding sequence is TGTGCCAGCAGTTATGTACTAGCGGGATCAGCCCCTCCCTACGAGCAGTACTTC.